This T cell receptor beta chain was retrieved from a study of T cells expressing NK-cell markers. Study-level findings and limits: Where several donors were concerned, these clonotypes also led the CD3+CD56-NKG2C+ fraction. The contribution of dominant NKG2C+ clonotypes to CD8+ T cells in about 6 donors was roughly 1.0-7.5%.

Points on this clonotype: Its antigen remains unknown.

The germline CDR1 and CDR2 sequences are SGHVS and FQNEAQ. This CDR3 contains 15 residues. From the 5' RACE reads, TCRdb lists one entry per CDR3 protein and no DNA. The sample data list 120,000 to 150,000 distinct CDR3 sequences. The TCR comes from a young man in good health. What was sequenced was blood T cells: a sorted CD56 or NKG2C T cell subset, CD4+ or CD8+ T cells, or bulk PBMC T cells (not recorded which). This chain joins TRBV7-8 and TRBJ2-1; absent DNA, TCRdb's TRBD1 call cannot be checked. The CDR3 reads CASSLTEGFGAEQFF.